This T cell receptor beta chain stems from a study of blood T cell repertoires in COVID-19. Study-level information: Sample material is recorded as cDNA or gDNA derived from T cells, B-cell-depleted T cells, or PBMCs.

In the authors' methods: Using reference gene primer amplification, nucleated cell counts were estimated. Here immunoSEQ multiplex PCR was the method, and the copy in TCRdb shows in-frame clones only, minus some. The V and J calls and clone size are taken from that table; D and trimming were inferred from the DNA. The repertoire holds roughly 84,000 clones, with approximately 80% as singletons. This CDR3 contains 12 residues. Germline V lookup: CDR1 SGHAT, CDR2 FQNNGV. Trimming removed 4 bases at V and 4 bases at J, with 7 bases between. The chain links TRBV11-2 to TRBJ1-2; unclear D gene. Material for sequencing was peripheral blood. The clonotype comes from a man older than 75 with active or convalescent COVID-19. The CDR3 sequence is CASSSEFYGYTF. In DNA form, the CDR3 reads TGTGCCAGCAGCTCCGAGTTCTATGGCTACACCTTC.